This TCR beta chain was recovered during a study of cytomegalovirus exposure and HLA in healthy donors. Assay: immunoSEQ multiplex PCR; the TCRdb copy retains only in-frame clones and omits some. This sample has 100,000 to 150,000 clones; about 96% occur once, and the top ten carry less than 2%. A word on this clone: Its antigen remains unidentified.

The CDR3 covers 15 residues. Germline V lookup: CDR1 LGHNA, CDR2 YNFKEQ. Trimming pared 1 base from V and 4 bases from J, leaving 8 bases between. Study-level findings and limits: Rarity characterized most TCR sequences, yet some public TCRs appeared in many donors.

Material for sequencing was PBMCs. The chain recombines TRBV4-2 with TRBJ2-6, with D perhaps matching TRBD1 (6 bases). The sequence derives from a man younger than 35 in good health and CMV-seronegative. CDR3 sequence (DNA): TGTGCCAGCAGCCAAGCAGGGGTCGGGGCCAACGTCCTGACTTTC. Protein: CASSQAGVGANVLTF.